What follows describes a single T cell receptor beta chain. The data were taken from a study of CD8 T cells in Susac syndrome. This CDR3 contains 14 residues. Germline CDR1 and CDR2: ENHRY and SYGVKD. V lost 6 bases and J lost 7; bases outside the gene matches: 4. RNA totalling roughly 0.45 to 1 ug underwent reverse transcription with random hexamers. A multiplex approach, immunoSEQ multiplex PCR, amplified TCR beta CDR3 across 54 Vbeta and 13 Jbeta. TCRdb fed the immunoSEQ multiplex PCR reads into MiXCR, producing one record per CDR3 protein. In the table there are around 200,000 distinct CDR3 sequences, 85% to 95% of which are singletons. Sequencing of TCR beta drew on CD8+ and CD4+ T cells from blood. Purification of the CD8+ and CD4+ T cells relied on negative isolation, and TEMRA cells underwent FACS enrichment.

The V gene is TRBV10-3, the J gene TRBJ2-1; the match to TRBD2 covers 12 bases. The receptor comes from a human donor in good health. The sequencing sample was made of CD4+ T cells from PBMCs. CDR3 residues: CAISPGTSGNEQFF. The DNA for the CDR3 is TGTGCCATCAGCCCCGGGACTAGCGGGAATGAGCAGTTCTTC.